Below, one T cell receptor (beta chain) is given with its context. Its specificity is not known. The entry originates in a study of T cells after yellow fever vaccination. The study's findings and limits: The booster saw the reappearance of most primary-vaccination clones (around 95% CD4, 88% CD8).

As TCR cDNA was made by 5'RACE template switching, a universal primer site and UMIs were added. TCRdb passed the 5' RACE reads through MiXCR, listing each CDR3 protein once. The sample includes some 100,000 distinct CDR3 sequences, 7.2% seen only once; the top ten take over 2.5%. The clonotype comes from a man aged 18 to 30 who received the YFV17D yellow fever vaccine. The sample was CD4+ T cells sorted from PBMCs, taken about 41 days after the first yellow fever vaccination.

DNA of the CDR3: TGTGCCAGCAGCCAAGCCGGACTCATTAGCGGCCAAGAGACCCAGTACTTC. Translated, it gives CASSQAGLISGQETQYF. The chain combines TRBV14 with TRBJ2-5; D possibly corresponds to TRBD2 (6 bases). From germline, CDR1 is SGHDN and CDR2 FVKESK. CDR3 length: 17 residues. V gave up 1 base and J gave up 1 base, with 16 bases separating them. Complete variable domain (other parts from reference TRBV14 and TRBJ2-5): EAGVTQFPSHSVIEKGQTVTLRCDPISGHDNLYWYRRVMGKEIKFLLHFVKESKQDESGMPNNRFLAERTGGTYSTLKVQPAELEDSGVYFCASSQAGLISGQETQYFGPGTRLLVL.